The present T cell receptor beta chain was sequenced within a study of shared clonotypes between healthy human individuals. As for this clone: The antigen remains undetermined. This sample also contains other DNA sequences that code for the same CDR3.

Sequencing was performed on unsorted PBMC DNA using ten immunoSEQ deep assay plates. Only in-frame clones appear in the TCRdb table, and some are missing; sequencing was by immunoSEQ multiplex PCR. Of approximately 500,000 clones listed, about four fifths are singletons. All of the donors resided in Nashville, Tennessee, and each was a Caucasian adult. Around 90 million PBMCs served as the genomic DNA source for unsorted samples. The study's findings and limits: Sequencing depth was predicted to influence how clonotypes are shared among donors.

The CDR3 loop spans 11 amino acids. V lost 3 bases and J 4 bases, leaving 3 bases between the germline ends. Germline CDR1 reads KGHSH; CDR2 reads LQKENI. The sequencing sample was made of PBMCs. The receptor was isolated from a woman in her thirties or forties in good health. Some clones in this sample may be carry-over from other donors' samples. The rearrangement uses TRBV18 and TRBJ2-5; D gene ambiguous. CDR3 in DNA: TGTGCCAGCTCACCGTCAGAGACCCAGTACTTC. Residues: CASSPSETQYF.